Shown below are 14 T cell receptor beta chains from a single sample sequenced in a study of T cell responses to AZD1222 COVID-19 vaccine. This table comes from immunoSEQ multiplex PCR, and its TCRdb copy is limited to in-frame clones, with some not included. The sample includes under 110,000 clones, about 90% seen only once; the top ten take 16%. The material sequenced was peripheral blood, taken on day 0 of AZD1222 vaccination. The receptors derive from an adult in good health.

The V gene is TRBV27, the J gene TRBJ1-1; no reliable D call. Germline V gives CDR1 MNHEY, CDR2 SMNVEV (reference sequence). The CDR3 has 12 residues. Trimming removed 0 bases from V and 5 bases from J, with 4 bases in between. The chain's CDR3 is CASSLSGTEAFF. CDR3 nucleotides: TGTGCCAGCAGTTTATCAGGGACTGAAGCTTTCTTT.

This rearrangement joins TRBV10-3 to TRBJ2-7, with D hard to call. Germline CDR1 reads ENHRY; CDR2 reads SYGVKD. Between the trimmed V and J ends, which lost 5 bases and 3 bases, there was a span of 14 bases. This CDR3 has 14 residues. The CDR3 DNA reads TGTGCCATCAGTTCGGGCGGTGAGGTCTACGAGCAGTACTTC. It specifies CAISSGGEVYEQYF.

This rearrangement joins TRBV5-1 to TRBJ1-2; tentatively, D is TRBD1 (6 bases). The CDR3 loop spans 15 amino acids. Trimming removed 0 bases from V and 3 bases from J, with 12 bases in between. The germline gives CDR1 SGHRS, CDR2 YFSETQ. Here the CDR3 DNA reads TGCGCCAGCAGCTTGGGGCCAGGGGAAGACTATGGCTACACCTTC. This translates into CASSLGPGEDYGYTF.

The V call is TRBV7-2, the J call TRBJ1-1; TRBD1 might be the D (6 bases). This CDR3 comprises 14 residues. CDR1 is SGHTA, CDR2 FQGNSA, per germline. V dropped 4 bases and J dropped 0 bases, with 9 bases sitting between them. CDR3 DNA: TGTGCCAGCAGCTCGACAGGAGTGAACACTGAAGCTTTCTTT. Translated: CASSSTGVNTEAFF.

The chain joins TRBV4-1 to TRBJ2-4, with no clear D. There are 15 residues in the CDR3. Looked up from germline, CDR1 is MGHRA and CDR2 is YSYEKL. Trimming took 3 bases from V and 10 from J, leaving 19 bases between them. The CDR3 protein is CASSHPSGEISIQYF. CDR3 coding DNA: TGCGCCAGCAGCCACCCCTCCGGCGAAATCTCGATTCAGTACTTC.

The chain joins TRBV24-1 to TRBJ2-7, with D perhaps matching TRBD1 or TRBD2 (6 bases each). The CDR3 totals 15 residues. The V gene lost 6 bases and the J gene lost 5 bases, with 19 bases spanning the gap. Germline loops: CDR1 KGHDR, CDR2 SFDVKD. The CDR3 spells CATSPGAGSLNEQYF. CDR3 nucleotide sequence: TGTGCCACCAGTCCGGGGGCAGGGTCCCTCAACGAGCAGTACTTC.

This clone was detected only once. The CDR3 reads CASSFWTGELFF. Written as DNA, the CDR3 is TGTGCCAGCAGTTTTTGGACCGGGGAGCTGTTTTTT. The V call is TRBV27, the J call TRBJ2-2, with D unclear. V was clipped by 3 bases and J by 5 bases, with 4 bases between them. Germline CDR1 MNHEY, CDR2 SMNVEV (reference sequence). The CDR3 runs 12 residues.

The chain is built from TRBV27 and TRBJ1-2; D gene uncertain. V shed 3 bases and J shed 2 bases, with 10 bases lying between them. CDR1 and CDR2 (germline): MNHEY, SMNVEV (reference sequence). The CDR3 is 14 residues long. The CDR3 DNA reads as TGTGCCAGCAGTTTGACCCGGGAGAACTATGGCTACACCTTC. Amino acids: CASSLTRENYGYTF.

In DNA form, the CDR3 reads TGTGCCAGCAGTTCGACGGGGACAGGGGTATTAGAAAACACCATATATTTT. Amino acid sequence: CASSSTGTGVLENTIYF. The chain employs TRBV7-2 and TRBJ1-3; 10 bases agree with TRBD1. V shed 6 bases and J 6 bases; nucleotides not matched to a gene: 14. The CDR3 covers 17 residues. The V gene's germline CDR1 is SGHTA and CDR2 FQGNSA.

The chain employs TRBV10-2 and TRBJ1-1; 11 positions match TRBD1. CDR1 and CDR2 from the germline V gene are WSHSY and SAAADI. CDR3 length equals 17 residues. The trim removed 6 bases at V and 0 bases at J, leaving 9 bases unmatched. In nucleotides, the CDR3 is TGCGCCAGCAGATTGTGGACAGGGGGCTACATGAACACTGAAGCTTTCTTT. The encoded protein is CASRLWTGGYMNTEAFF.

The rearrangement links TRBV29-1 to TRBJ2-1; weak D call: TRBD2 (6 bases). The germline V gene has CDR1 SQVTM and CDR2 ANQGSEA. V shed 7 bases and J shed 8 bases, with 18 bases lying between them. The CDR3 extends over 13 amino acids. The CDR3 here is CSGFRESGDEQFF. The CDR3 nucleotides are TGCAGCGGTTTTCGGGAGAGTGGGGATGAGCAGTTCTTC.

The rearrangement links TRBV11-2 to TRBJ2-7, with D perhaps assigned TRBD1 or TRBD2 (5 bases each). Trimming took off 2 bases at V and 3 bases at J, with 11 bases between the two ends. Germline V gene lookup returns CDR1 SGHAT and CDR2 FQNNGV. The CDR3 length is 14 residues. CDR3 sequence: CASSLQRDLYEQYF. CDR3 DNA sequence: TGTGCCAGCAGCTTACAAAGGGACCTCTACGAGCAGTACTTC. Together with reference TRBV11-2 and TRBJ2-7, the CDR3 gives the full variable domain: EAGVAQSPRYKIIEKRQSVAFWCNPISGHATLYWYQQILGQGPKLLIQFQNNGVVDDSQLPKDRFSAERLKGVDSTLKIQPAKLEDSAVYLCASSLQRDLYEQYFGPGTRLTVT.

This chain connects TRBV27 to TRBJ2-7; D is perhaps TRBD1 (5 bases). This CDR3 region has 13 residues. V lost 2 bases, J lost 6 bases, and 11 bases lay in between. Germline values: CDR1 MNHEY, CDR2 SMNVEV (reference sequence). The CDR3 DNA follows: TGTGCCAGCAGTTTAGTCAGGGTGAGCGAGCAGTACTTC. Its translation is CASSLVRVSEQYF.

For the CDR3, the DNA is TGTGCCAGCAGCAGATACGTAGCAGGTTCAGAGACCCAGTACTTC. Protein: CASSRYVAGSETQYF. The chain is built from TRBV7-2 and TRBJ2-5; D uncertain. This CDR3 has 15 residues. Trimming took off 5 bases at V and 4 bases at J, with 17 bases between the two ends. CDR1 is SGHTA, CDR2 FQGNSA, per germline.